Listed below are T cell receptor beta chains from one sample, sequenced in a study of CD8+ T cells in alopecia areata. Assay: immunoSEQ multiplex PCR; the TCRdb copy retains only in-frame clones and omits some. The repertoire has roughly 130,000 clones, around three fifths of them found once; the top ten carry 4.5%. The sequenced sample was CD4+ T cells sorted from blood, obtained at week 0. The receptors here all came from a human donor with alopecia areata. CDR3s include the opening cysteine and the closing phenylalanine or tryptophan. D genes are given only for firm matches. Size is stated for part of the rows, as once, few or many counts, or as a class when the clone is expanded.

.	TRBV14	TRBJ2-5	.	CASSHYREETQYF	TGTGCCAGCAGCCATTACAGGGAAGAGACCCAGTACTTC
.	TRBV9	TRBJ2-1	TRBD2	CASSVESLAGVRYNEQFF	TGTGCCAGCAGCGTAGAAAGTCTAGCGGGAGTACGTTATAATGAGCAGTTCTTC
.	TRBV29-1	TRBJ1-4	TRBD1	CSAGQGLGEKLFF	TGCAGCGCGGGACAGGGGCTGGGCGAAAAACTGTTTTTT
.	TRBV7-9	TRBJ2-5	TRBD1	CASSQQGGHQETQYF	TGTGCCAGCAGCCAACAGGGGGGTCACCAAGAGACCCAGTACTTC
.	TRBV4-3	TRBJ2-7	.	CASSQDGTSHAEQYF	TGCGCCAGCAGCCAAGACGGGACATCCCATGCCGAGCAGTACTTC
.	TRBV10-3	TRBJ1-3	.	CAIRSGNTIYF	TGTGCCATCAGGAGTGGAAACACCATATATTTT
.	TRBV29-1	TRBJ1-2	.	CSVVTGTFGYGYTF	TGCAGCGTTGTAACAGGGACCTTTGGGTATGGCTACACCTTC
.	TRBV6-5	TRBJ2-3	.	CASSYGDTQYF	TGTGCCAGCAGTTACGGAGATACGCAGTATTTT
.	TRBV7-2	TRBJ2-3	TRBD2	CASSLGAGVYENTQYF	TGTGCCAGCAGCTTAGGGGCGGGGGTTTACGAAAATACGCAGTATTTT
.	TRBV4-3	TRBJ2-2	.	CASSQSLGGRNTGELFF	TGCGCCAGCAGCCAGTCCCTAGGGGGGCGGAACACCGGGGAGCTGTTTTTT
few	TRBV9	TRBJ1-1	.	CASSARGGQTEAFF	TGTGCCAGCAGCGCCCGGGGCGGCCAGACTGAAGCTTTCTTT
.	TRBV2	TRBJ2-2	TRBD1	CASSFTGGSTGELFF	TGTGCCAGCAGTTTTACAGGGGGTAGCACCGGGGAGCTGTTTTTT
.	TRBV7-6	TRBJ2-5	.	CASSLAWRPGETQYF	TGTGCCAGCAGCTTAGCCTGGCGCCCCGGGGAGACCCAGTACTTC
.	TRBV6-5	TRBJ1-2	.	CASTRGQEGGYTF	TGTGCCAGCACCAGAGGCCAGGAAGGAGGCTACACCTTC
few	TRBV2	TRBJ2-7	.	CASANDRKEYF	TGTGCCAGCGCTAACGACAGGAAAGAGTACTTC
few	TRBV28	TRBJ1-2	TRBD1	CATVLQGAYGYTF	TGTGCCACCGTACTACAGGGGGCCTATGGCTACACCTTC
.	TRBV6-5	TRBJ1-5	TRBD1	CASSYDRVRQPQHF	TGTGCCAGCAGTTATGACAGGGTCCGTCAGCCCCAGCATTTT
.	TRBV29-1	TRBJ1-1	TRBD1	CSGGRDRNTEAFF	TGCAGCGGGGGGAGGGACAGGAACACTGAAGCTTTCTTT
.	TRBV19	TRBJ1-2	TRBD1	CASRTGGDGYTF	TGTGCCAGTCGGACAGGGGGTGATGGCTACACCTTC
few	TRBV30	TRBJ2-1	.	CAWSVLSTWGPNNEQFF	TGTGCCTGGAGTGTACTCTCTACGTGGGGACCTAACAATGAGCAGTTCTTC
.	TRBV27	TRBJ2-6	.	CASSLVLSGANVLTF	TGTGCCAGCAGTTTAGTGCTCTCTGGGGCCAACGTCCTGACTTTC
.	TRBV7-2	TRBJ2-3	.	CASSLAGATDTQYF	TGTGCCAGCAGCTTAGCGGGAGCAACAGATACGCAGTATTTT